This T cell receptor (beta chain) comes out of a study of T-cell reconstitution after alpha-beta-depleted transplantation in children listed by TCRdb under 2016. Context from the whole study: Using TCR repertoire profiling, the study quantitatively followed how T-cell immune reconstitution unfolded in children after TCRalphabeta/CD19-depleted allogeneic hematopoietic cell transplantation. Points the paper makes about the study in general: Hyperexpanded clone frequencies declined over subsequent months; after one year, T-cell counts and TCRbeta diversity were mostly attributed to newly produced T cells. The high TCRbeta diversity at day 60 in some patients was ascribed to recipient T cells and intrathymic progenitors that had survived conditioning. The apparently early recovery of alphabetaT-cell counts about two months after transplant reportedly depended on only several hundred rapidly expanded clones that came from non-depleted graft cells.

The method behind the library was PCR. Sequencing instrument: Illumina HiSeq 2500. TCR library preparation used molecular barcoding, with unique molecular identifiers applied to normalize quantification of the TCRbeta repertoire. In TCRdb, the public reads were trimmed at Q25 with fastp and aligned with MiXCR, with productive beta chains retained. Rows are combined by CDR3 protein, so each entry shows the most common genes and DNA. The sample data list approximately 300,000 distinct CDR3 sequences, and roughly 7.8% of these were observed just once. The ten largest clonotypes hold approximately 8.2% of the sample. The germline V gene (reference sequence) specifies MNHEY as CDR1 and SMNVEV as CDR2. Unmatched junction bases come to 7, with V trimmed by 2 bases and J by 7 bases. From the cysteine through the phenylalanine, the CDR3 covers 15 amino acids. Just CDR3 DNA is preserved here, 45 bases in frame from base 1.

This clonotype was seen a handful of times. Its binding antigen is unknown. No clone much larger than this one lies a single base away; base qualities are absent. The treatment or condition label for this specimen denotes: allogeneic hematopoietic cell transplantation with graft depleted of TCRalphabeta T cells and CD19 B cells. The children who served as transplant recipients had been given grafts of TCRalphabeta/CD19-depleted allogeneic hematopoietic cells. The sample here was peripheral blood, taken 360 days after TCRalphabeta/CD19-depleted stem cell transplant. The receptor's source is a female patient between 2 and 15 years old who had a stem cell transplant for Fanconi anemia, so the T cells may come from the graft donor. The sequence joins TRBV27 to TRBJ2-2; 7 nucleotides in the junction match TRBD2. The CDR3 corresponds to CASSLRARGDGELFF. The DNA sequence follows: TGTGCCAGCAGTTTACGGGCCCGGGGGGACGGGGAGCTGTTTTTT.